Presented here are 10 T cell receptor beta chains from one specimen sequenced in a study of PD-L1 blockade in urothelial cancer. The assay was immunoSEQ multiplex PCR, and TCRdb's table has in-frame clones only and misses some. There are 53,000 or so clones in the sample; around 85% occur only once, and roughly 16% lies in the top ten. Specimen: PBMCs, collected around atezolizumab (anti-PD-L1) treatment. These TCRs come from a man aged 60-69 years with urothelial cancer.

The V gene is TRBV4-1, the J gene TRBJ2-1; TRBD1 might be the D (6 bases). Looked up from germline, CDR1 is MGHRA and CDR2 is YSYEKL. Trimming cost V 6 bases and J 9 bases, with 21 bases left between them. The CDR3 contains 15 residues. CDR3 nucleotide sequence: TGCGCCAGCAGGACAGGACGGCTAGGTGGGAGTGAGCAGTTCTTC. This encodes CASRTGRLGGSEQFF.

J is TRBJ2-4 and V is TRBV30; D perhaps matches TRBD1 (6 bases). V was cut by 0 bases and J by 0 bases, with 15 bases left in between. The CDR3 is 17 residues long. In germline, CDR1 is GTSNPN, CDR2 SVGIG (reference sequence). The CDR3 DNA reads as TGTGCCTGGAGTGTACCTGGGGGCGGTATAGCCAAAAACATTCAGTACTTC. Translation gives CAWSVPGGGIAKNIQYF. The full variable domain, its missing parts supplied by reference TRBV30 and TRBJ2-4, is SQTIHQWPATLVQPVGSPLSLECTVEGTSNPNLYWYRQAAGRGLQLLFYSVGIGQISSEVPQNLSASRPQDRQFILSSKKLLLSDSGFYLCAWSVPGGGIAKNIQYFGAGTRLSVL.

The rearrangement joins TRBV7-3 to TRBJ1-2; the D is unclear. The CDR3 runs 13 residues. Per the germline V gene, CDR1 is SGHTA and CDR2 is FQGTGA. V was shortened by 2 bases and J by 7 bases, with 11 bases between the two germline ends. CDR3 sequence reads: CASSLAGSVGYTF. The CDR3 nucleotides read TGTGCCAGCAGCTTAGCGGGGTCGGTTGGCTACACCTTC.

V gene TRBV5-4 combines with J gene TRBJ2-1; D is perhaps TRBD2 (6 bases). The V gene's germline CDR1 is SGHNT and CDR2 YYREEE (reference sequence). The CDR3 loop spans 14 amino acids. V was cut by 4 bases and J by 8 bases, with 16 bases left in between. CDR3 sequence: CASSKGLEGHEQFF. CDR3 bases: TGTGCCAGCAGCAAGGGACTGGAGGGGCATGAGCAGTTCTTC.

The chain carries TRBV9 and TRBJ2-7, with D perhaps TRBD2 (6 bases). The CDR3 is 15 amino acids. The germline V gene encodes CDR1 SGDLS and CDR2 YYNGEE. V gave up 0 bases and J gave up 3 bases, with 13 bases separating them. The CDR3 sequence: CASSVASEPLYEQYF. The CDR3 region has the DNA TGTGCCAGCAGCGTAGCTAGCGAACCTCTCTACGAGCAGTACTTC.

V gene TRBV9 combines with J gene TRBJ2-1, with 7 nucleotides matching TRBD1. The CDR3 loop spans 14 amino acids. Per germline, CDR1 SGDLS and CDR2 YYNGEE. The trim removed 3 bases at V and 4 bases at J, leaving 4 bases unmatched. The CDR3 protein is CASSAGTVYNEQFF. CDR3 DNA: TGTGCCAGCAGCGCTGGGACAGTATACAATGAGCAGTTCTTC.

The genes are TRBV6-1 and TRBJ2-5; D ambiguous. V was clipped by 4 bases and J by 2 bases, with 8 bases between them. The CDR3 has 13 residues. Germline V lookup: CDR1 MNHNS, CDR2 SASEGT. The CDR3 DNA sequence: TGTGCCAGCAGTGGGCCCAGACAAGAGACCCAGTACTTC. This translates into CASSGPRQETQYF.

J is TRBJ1-2 and V is TRBV5-6; TRBD1 matches 8 bases. Trimming removed 2 bases from V and 2 bases from J; junction bases left unmatched: 5. Germline CDR1 reads SGHDT; CDR2 reads YYEEEE. The CDR3 is made up of 15 amino acids. The CDR3 nucleotides read TGTGCCAGCAGCTTTCAGGACAGGGCCAACTATGGCTACACCTTC. It specifies CASSFQDRANYGYTF.

This clone is a singleton in its sample. The genes are TRBV29-1 and TRBJ1-5; 7 bases match TRBD1. V lost 3 bases, J lost 9 bases, and 8 bases stayed unmatched. Germline CDR1 reads SQVTM; CDR2 reads ANQGSEA. CDR3 size: 13 residues. The CDR3 nucleotides are TGCAGCGTTGATGACAGGGTAGGGGGGCCCCAGCATTTT. This translates into CSVDDRVGGPQHF.

The V call is TRBV18, the J call TRBJ1-4, with 8 positions matching TRBD1. The V segment lost 0 bases and the J segment 7 bases; nucleotides outside the gene matches: 4. The CDR3 runs to 15 residues. Germline V gene data show CDR1 as KGHSH and CDR2 as LQKENI. This chain's CDR3 is CASSPPGQGFEKLFF. CDR3 bases: TGTGCCAGCTCACCACCAGGACAGGGATTTGAAAAACTGTTTTTT.